Below, 19 T cell receptor beta chains from the same sample are listed, as sequenced in a study of CXCR4 blockade with PD-1 therapy in pancreatic cancer. Assay: immunoSEQ multiplex PCR; the TCRdb copy retains only in-frame clones and omits some. The data contain approximately 18,000 clones, over 55% of them singletons. Sequenced sample: tumor tissue. The receptor source for this set is a human donor with pancreatic ductal adenocarcinoma.

This rearrangement joins TRBV29-1 to TRBJ2-4; D is unclear. This CDR3 spans 15 amino acids. The V and J ends lost 4 bases and 10 bases respectively, with 23 bases between them. Germline assignment: CDR1 SQVTM and CDR2 ANQGSEA. CDR3 in amino acids: CSVVLGSPREGIQYF. CDR3 bases: TGCAGCGTTGTATTGGGGTCACCTCGTGAAGGGATTCAGTACTTC.

The chain employs TRBV30 and TRBJ2-7, with 8 nucleotides matching TRBD2. The germline gives CDR1 GTSNPN, CDR2 SVGIG (reference sequence). The CDR3 is made up of 15 amino acids. The V gene end was trimmed by 0 bases and the J gene end by 5 bases; junction bases not matched to a gene: 9. The CDR3 bases are TGTGCCTGGAGTGTGCGGCGAGCGGGAGATAACGAGCAGTACTTC. Protein sequence: CAWSVRRAGDNEQYF.

The gene calls are TRBV19 and TRBJ2-7; the match to TRBD2 covers 7 bases. Germline V CDR1 and CDR2: LNHDA, SQIVND (reference sequence). The CDR3 length is 15 residues. The V gene end was trimmed by 4 bases and the J gene end by 5 bases; junction bases not matched to a gene: 11. The CDR3 protein is CASSTTGGSGHEQYF. For the CDR3, the DNA is TGTGCCAGTAGTACTACAGGCGGGAGCGGTCACGAGCAGTACTTC.

This clone appeared once. V and J are TRBV30 and TRBJ1-4, with TRBD1 as a possible D gene (5 bases). The ends were cut back, 0 bases at V and 0 bases at J, with 26 bases in the middle. The CDR3 runs 21 residues. The V gene's germline CDR1 is GTSNPN and CDR2 SVGIG (reference sequence). The CDR3 bases are TGTGCCTGGAGTGTTCTTCGTATGACGGGGCCCCCTCTTGCAACTAATGAAAAACTGTTTTTT. This gives the protein CAWSVLRMTGPPLATNEKLFF.

The rearrangement links TRBV28 to TRBJ2-7; D might be TRBD1 (5 bases). The CDR3 is 12 amino acids. In germline, CDR1 is MDHEN, CDR2 SYDVKM. Between the trimmed V and J ends, which lost 5 bases and 3 bases, there was a span of 8 bases. The CDR3 bases are TGTGCCAGCAGTCGGACACGCTACGAGCAGTACTTC. Translated, it gives CASSRTRYEQYF.

The chain carries TRBV27 and TRBJ1-1, with 8 bases lining up with TRBD1. Germline V gene lookup returns CDR1 MNHEY and CDR2 SMNVEV (reference sequence). V was clipped by 8 bases and J by 5 bases; unmatched bases: 10. This CDR3 contains 14 residues. CDR3 DNA: TGTGCCAGCTTCCCCGGACAGGGTTTGACTGAAGCTTTCTTT. Its translation: CASFPGQGLTEAFF.

The V call is TRBV29-1, the J call TRBJ2-2; maybe TRBD2 (6 bases). Germline CDR1 reads SQVTM; CDR2 reads ANQGSEA. CDR3 length: 13 residues. Trimming shortened V by 4 bases and J by 9 bases, and 15 bases separated the two germline ends. The CDR3 nucleotides read TGCAGCGTTGGGGCGGGGAAAGGGAGGGAGCTGTTTTTT. This sequence encodes CSVGAGKGRELFF.

This clone was picked up a small number of times. This rearrangement joins TRBV19 to TRBJ1-1; D is unclear. V was pared by 5 bases and J by 1 base, with 14 bases between. The CDR3 extends over 15 amino acids. Germline assignment: CDR1 LNHDA and CDR2 SQIVND (reference sequence). CDR3 in DNA: TGTGCCAGTAGTGCCTTCCTCTCTACGAACACTGAAGCTTTCTTT. Its protein is CASSAFLSTNTEAFF.

In its sample, this clone was seen a few times. V is TRBV6-8 and J is TRBJ2-1; a possible D gene is TRBD2 (5 bases). Germline CDR1 reads MNHGY; CDR2 reads SAAAGT. The CDR3 is made up of 14 amino acids. Trimming took 5 bases from V and 5 from J, leaving 13 bases between them. The CDR3 DNA is TGTGCCAGCAGTACCTCTAGCCGCCACAATGAGCAGTTCTTC. Protein sequence: CASSTSSRHNEQFF.

The chain links TRBV18 to TRBJ1-1; weak D call: TRBD1 (5 bases). Germline assignment: CDR1 KGHSH and CDR2 LQKENI. The CDR3 is 15 amino acids. Trimming removed 1 base from V and 6 bases from J, with 15 bases in between. This chain's CDR3 is CASSPLGGDRAEAFF. The CDR3 region has the DNA TGTGCCAGCTCACCACTTGGGGGGGATCGCGCTGAAGCTTTCTTT.

The J gene is TRBJ2-7, the V gene TRBV28; tentatively, D is TRBD2 (6 bases). The CDR3 is 13 amino acids. Germline CDR1 and CDR2: MDHEN and SYDVKM. V shed 7 bases and J shed 2 bases, with 12 bases lying between them. In nucleotides, the CDR3 is TGTGCCAGCACTTGGGACTCAGCCTACGAGCAGTACTTC. This codes for CASTWDSAYEQYF.

The J gene is TRBJ2-3, the V gene TRBV6-8; D unclear. V was trimmed by 5 bases and J by 0 bases, leaving 9 bases between them. CDR1 MNHGY and CDR2 SAAAGT come from the germline V gene. The CDR3 sequence is 14 residues long. Written as DNA, the CDR3 is TGTGCCAGCAGTCCCCCGACAAGCACAGATACGCAGTATTTT. Translated: CASSPPTSTDTQYF.

This rearrangement joins TRBV27 to TRBJ1-3; 10 bases agree with TRBD1. The V segment lost 3 bases and the J segment 2 bases; nucleotides outside the gene matches: 4. The CDR3 length is 16 residues. The germline V gene has CDR1 MNHEY and CDR2 SMNVEV (reference sequence). The CDR3 DNA is TGTGCCAGCAGTTTCATCGACAGGGGGCCTGGAAACACCATATATTTT. It translates to CASSFIDRGPGNTIYF.

A single count supports this clone. V is TRBV19 and J is TRBJ2-3; TRBD2 aligns across 8 bases. The CDR3 spans 17 residues. Per the germline V gene, CDR1 is LNHDA and CDR2 is SQIVND (reference sequence). The J segment lost 1 base and the V segment lost 3 bases, leaving 9 bases of the junction unmatched. The CDR3 region is CASSMSTASGRTDTQYF. DNA of the CDR3: TGTGCCAGTAGTATGTCAACCGCTAGCGGGCGCACAGATACGCAGTATTTT.

The chain links TRBV18 to TRBJ2-3, with D unclear. The CDR3 contains 13 residues. V shed 3 bases and J shed 2 bases, with 6 bases lying between them. Germline assignment: CDR1 KGHSH and CDR2 LQKENI. The CDR3 loop reads CASSPPLTDTQYF. For the CDR3, the DNA is TGTGCCAGCTCACCCCCCCTCACAGATACGCAGTATTTT.

The chain has TRBV28 and TRBJ2-1; unclear D gene. The germline V gene has CDR1 MDHEN and CDR2 SYDVKM. The CDR3 consists of 12 residues. The V end was cut by 6 bases, the J end by 4 bases, with 7 bases between. The CDR3 DNA follows: TGTGCCAGCAGCCTCAGATACAATGAGCAGTTCTTC. It translates to CASSLRYNEQFF.

The chain joins TRBV18 to TRBJ2-1; D gene ambiguous. Germline V CDR1 and CDR2: KGHSH, LQKENI. With 4 bases removed from V and 5 bases from J, the gap between germline ends came to 6 bases. The CDR3 is 12 residues long. This CDR3 is CASSRTDNEQFF. CDR3 coding DNA: TGTGCCAGCTCACGGACGGACAATGAGCAGTTCTTC.

As regards this clone: A junction end diverges from the germline sequence, so it may reflect a read error. The rearrangement joins TRBV28 to TRBJ2-5; TRBD2 might be the D (6 bases). Germline V gene sequence: CDR1 MDHEN, CDR2 SYDVKM. This CDR3 spans 15 amino acids. The CDR3 DNA sequence: TGTGCCAACAGTATCCGGGACTCCCCTCGCGAGACCCAGTACTTC. This encodes CANSIRDSPRETQYF.

This sequence joins TRBV28 and TRBJ1-3, with 8 bases matching TRBD1. The CDR3 runs 15 residues. The germline V gene encodes CDR1 MDHEN and CDR2 SYDVKM. V shed 6 bases, J shed 2 bases, and the junction held 6 bases outside the gene matches. Here the CDR3 DNA reads TGTGCCAGCAGACCAACGACAGGGGCTGGAAACACCATATATTTT. The encoded protein is CASRPTTGAGNTIYF. The full variable domain, completed using reference TRBV28 and TRBJ1-3, is DVKVTQSSRYLVKRTGEKVFLECVQDMDHENMFWYRQDPGLGLRLIYFSYDVKMKEKGDIPEGYSVSREKKERFSLILESASTNQTSMYLCASRPTTGAGNTIYFGEGSWLTVV.